These T cell receptor beta chains were read from a single sample in a study of T cell repertoires in cytomegalovirus infection. TCRdb independently ran MiXCR on the reads; one entry per CDR3 protein. The table records about 250,000 distinct CDR3 sequences, about 17% of them present only once. The sample taken for sequencing was CD8+ T cells from PBMCs. The source is a human donor in good health (CMV status not recorded). Some clones in this sample may be carry-over from other donors' samples. CDR3s include the opening cysteine and the closing phenylalanine or tryptophan. The order of the fields is D gene, clone size, V gene, J gene, CDR3 protein, CDR3 DNA. The D gene is left open where the match is weak. Part of the rows lack a size; the others show once, few, many or a class for expanded clones.

D: TRBD1; size: few; V: TRBV4-1; J: TRBJ2-3; CDR3: CASSQQDRGTDTQYF; DNA: TGCGCCAGCAGCCAACAGGACAGGGGCACAGATACGCAGTATTTT
D: TRBD2; size: .; V: TRBV20-1; J: TRBJ2-7; CDR3: CSAKLRLAGYEQYF; DNA: TGCAGTGCTAAGTTACGACTAGCGGGGTACGAGCAGTACTTC
D: .; size: many; V: TRBV12-3/TRBV12-4; J: TRBJ1-5; CDR3: CASSLYREKNQPQHF; DNA: TGTGCCAGCAGTTTATACAGGGAAAAAAATCAGCCCCAGCATTTT
D: .; size: .; V: TRBV20-1; J: TRBJ2-1; CDR3: CSAKGGASYNEQFF; DNA: TGCAGTGCTAAAGGGGGGGCCTCCTACAATGAGCAGTTCTTC
D: TRBD2; size: many; V: TRBV7-8; J: TRBJ2-7; CDR3: CASSEPGTIYEQYF; DNA: TGTGCCAGCAGCGAACCCGGGACTATCTACGAGCAGTACTTC
D: TRBD1; size: many; V: TRBV27; J: TRBJ1-1; CDR3: CASSFGQAGEAFF; DNA: TGTGCCAGCAGTTTTGGACAGGCGGGGGAAGCTTTCTTT
D: TRBD1; size: .; V: TRBV29-1; J: TRBJ2-1; CDR3: CSVATGGIWNEQFF; DNA: TGCAGCGTGGCGACAGGGGGGATTTGGAATGAGCAGTTCTTC
D: .; size: .; V: TRBV2; J: TRBJ2-7; CDR3: CASSSRQETYEQYF; DNA: TGTGCCAGCAGTTCACGACAGGAGACCTACGAGCAGTACTTC
D: TRBD1; size: many; V: TRBV12-3/TRBV12-4; J: TRBJ2-7; CDR3: CASSFRGQGTYEQYF; DNA: TGTGCCAGCAGTTTTCGAGGACAGGGAACCTACGAGCAGTACTTC
D: TRBD2; size: many; V: TRBV20-1; J: TRBJ2-1; CDR3: CSARSPGSWGGFNEQFF; DNA: TGCAGTGCTAGGTCTCCTGGATCTTGGGGGGGTTTCAATGAGCAGTTCTTC
D: TRBD1; size: .; V: TRBV20-1; J: TRBJ2-7; CDR3: CSATRDRTYEQYF; DNA: TGCAGTGCCACCCGGGACAGAACCTACGAGCAGTACTTC
D: .; size: few; V: TRBV7-3; J: TRBJ1-1; CDR3: CASSQNHQGSTEAFF; DNA: TGTGCCAGCAGCCAGAATCATCAGGGTAGCACTGAAGCTTTCTTT
D: TRBD1; size: .; V: TRBV29-1; J: TRBJ1-1; CDR3: CSAIPGQGNTEAFF; DNA: TGCAGCGCCATCCCGGGACAGGGGAACACTGAAGCTTTCTTT
D: .; size: .; V: TRBV7-9; J: TRBJ1-3; CDR3: CASSPPNSNTIYF; DNA: TGTGCCAGCAGCCCTCCCAATTCAAACACCATATATTTT
D: .; size: many; V: TRBV7-9; J: TRBJ2-1; CDR3: CASSHEGIYNEQFF; DNA: TGTGCCAGCAGCCATGAGGGGATCTACAATGAGCAGTTCTTC
D: .; size: few; V: TRBV14; J: TRBJ1-1; CDR3: CASSQDLAEAFF; DNA: TGTGCCAGCAGCCAAGATCTAGCGGAAGCTTTCTTT
D: .; size: many; V: TRBV5-1; J: TRBJ2-2; CDR3: CASSLIGEIPNTGELFF; DNA: TGCGCCAGCAGCTTAATCGGGGAAATACCGAACACCGGGGAGCTGTTTTTT
D: TRBD2; size: many; V: TRBV7-2; J: TRBJ2-1; CDR3: CASSSSGGGYNEQFF; DNA: TGTGCCAGCAGCTCTAGCGGGGGGGGATACAATGAGCAGTTCTTC
D: TRBD1; size: few; V: TRBV15; J: TRBJ1-2; CDR3: CATVPGQGGGVYGYTF; DNA: TGTGCCACAGTACCGGGACAGGGTGGAGGGGTCTATGGCTACACCTTC
D: .; size: .; V: TRBV7-6; J: TRBJ2-7; CDR3: CASSLNSGSYEQYF; DNA: TGTGCCAGCAGCTTAAATTCGGGCTCCTACGAGCAGTACTTC
D: .; size: .; V: TRBV11-3; J: TRBJ1-1; CDR3: CASSLVPGTTEAFF; DNA: TGTGCCAGCAGCTTAGTACCGGGGACCACTGAAGCTTTCTTT
D: .; size: few; V: TRBV13; J: TRBJ2-1; CDR3: CASSLAPTENEQFF; DNA: TGTGCCAGCAGTCTCGCGCCTACGGAAAATGAGCAGTTCTTC
D: .; size: many; V: TRBV12-3/TRBV12-4; J: TRBJ1-1; CDR3: CAIGALVGGTEAFF; DNA: TGTGCCATCGGCGCCCTAGTAGGAGGAACTGAAGCTTTCTTT
D: .; size: .; V: TRBV5-4; J: TRBJ2-4; CDR3: CASSLGVGPKNIQYF; DNA: TGTGCCAGCAGCTTGGGCGTGGGACCCAAAAACATTCAGTACTTC
D: TRBD2; size: many; V: TRBV7-2; J: TRBJ2-3; CDR3: CASRTRTSGGTDTQYF; DNA: TGTGCCAGCAGAACAAGGACTAGCGGGGGCACAGATACGCAGTATTTT
D: TRBD1; size: few; V: TRBV5-4; J: TRBJ2-1; CDR3: CASSSMDRLYNEQFF; DNA: TGTGCCAGCAGCTCGATGGACAGGTTATACAATGAGCAGTTCTTC
D: .; size: many; V: TRBV20-1; J: TRBJ1-2; CDR3: CSASPETGFTYGYTF; DNA: TGCAGTGCTAGCCCCGAGACGGGGTTTACCTATGGCTACACCTTC
D: TRBD2; size: many; V: TRBV12-3/TRBV12-4; J: TRBJ2-1; CDR3: CASSPGTSLGQFF; DNA: TGTGCCAGCAGTCCAGGGACTAGTTTAGGGCAGTTCTTC
D: .; size: .; V: TRBV6-6; J: TRBJ2-4; CDR3: CASSYSMDASFAKNIQYF; DNA: TGTGCCAGCAGTTACTCGATGGACGCTAGCTTCGCCAAAAACATTCAGTACTTC
D: TRBD1; size: many; V: TRBV7-3; J: TRBJ2-2; CDR3: CASSPNYGTAEGPRVTGELFF; DNA: TGTGCCAGCAGCCCGAACTACGGGACAGCTGAAGGACCTAGGGTCACCGGGGAGCTGTTTTTT
D: .; size: many; V: TRBV2; J: TRBJ2-7; CDR3: CASTDRSYEQYF; DNA: TGTGCCAGCACTGACAGGTCCTACGAGCAGTACTTC
D: TRBD1; size: many; V: TRBV5-1; J: TRBJ2-7; CDR3: CASSLTRTGGYYEQYF; DNA: TGCGCCAGCAGCTTAACCAGGACAGGGGGATACTACGAGCAGTACTTC
D: TRBD1; size: many; V: TRBV7-3; J: TRBJ1-5; CDR3: CASSSSDRGNQPQHF; DNA: TGTGCCAGCAGCTCGTCAGACAGGGGCAATCAGCCCCAGCATTTT
D: TRBD2; size: many; V: TRBV6-1; J: TRBJ2-1; CDR3: CASSDGTSSAEQFF; DNA: TGTGCCAGCAGTGATGGGACTAGTTCGGCTGAGCAGTTCTTC
D: TRBD1; size: many; V: TRBV7-9; J: TRBJ2-7; CDR3: CASGWDREQYF; DNA: TGTGCCAGCGGCTGGGACAGAGAGCAGTACTTC
D: TRBD2; size: many; V: TRBV7-8; J: TRBJ2-7; CDR3: CASRDPGGDSYEQYF; DNA: TGTGCCAGCAGGGACCCGGGGGGGGACTCCTACGAGCAGTACTTC
D: .; size: .; V: TRBV5-1; J: TRBJ2-1; CDR3: CASTPRDPSYNEQFF; DNA: TGCGCCAGCACTCCTAGAGACCCCTCCTACAATGAGCAGTTCTTC
D: .; size: .; V: TRBV6-2/TRBV6-3; J: TRBJ2-1; CDR3: CASSYLRQDNEQFF; DNA: TGTGCCAGCAGTTACTTAAGACAGGACAATGAGCAGTTCTTC
D: .; size: few; V: TRBV28; J: TRBJ1-5; CDR3: CASSSHLNQPQHF; DNA: TGTGCCAGCAGTTCTCACCTCAATCAGCCCCAGCATTTT
D: TRBD1; size: few; V: TRBV12-3/TRBV12-4; J: TRBJ2-1; CDR3: CASSFNPTGVTYNEQFF; DNA: TGTGCCAGCAGTTTCAACCCGACAGGGGTGACCTACAATGAGCAGTTCTTC
D: TRBD1; size: many; V: TRBV7-8; J: TRBJ1-6; CDR3: CASSDRVRSPLHF; DNA: TGTGCCAGCAGCGACAGGGTTCGTTCACCCCTCCACTTT